This is a list of T cell receptor beta chains from one sample in a study of T cell repertoires in cytomegalovirus infection. TCRdb analysed the reads with MiXCR anew, one entry per CDR3 protein. This sample has about 150,000 distinct CDR3 sequences, with about a quarter found just once. Sequencing input: PBMCs. Source of these receptors: a human donor in good health (CMV status not recorded). Some clones in this sample may be carry-over from other donors' samples. The CDR3 runs from the conserved cysteine through the conserved F or W. The D gene is left open where the match is weak. Clone size appears in some rows only: once, few, many, or a class for an expanded clone.

size,V,D,J,DNA,CDR3
NA,TRBV29-1,NA,TRBJ2-3,TGCAGCGTCGGACAGAACACAGATACGCAGTATTTT,CSVGQNTDTQYF
NA,TRBV7-9,NA,TRBJ1-4,TGTGCCAGCAGCCGCGGGGCAGGGATTAATGAAAAACTGTTTTTT,CASSRGAGINEKLFF
many,TRBV7-2,NA,TRBJ2-7,TGTGCCAGCAGCACAGCCGTCGACGAGCAGTACTTC,CASSTAVDEQYF
many,TRBV12-3/TRBV12-4,NA,TRBJ1-2,TGTGCCAGCAGTTTCGACCTGGGGAGCAACTTCGCCTATGGCTACACCTTC,CASSFDLGSNFAYGYTF
NA,TRBV4-2,TRBD1,TRBJ2-3,TGTGCCAGCAGCCAAGCCGGGACAGGGAACACAGATACGCAGTATTTT,CASSQAGTGNTDTQYF
many,TRBV12-3/TRBV12-4,NA,TRBJ2-1,TGTGCCAGCTTAACTGGGGACACGTCTTACAATGAGCAGTTCTTC,CASLTGDTSYNEQFF
NA,TRBV5-1,NA,TRBJ1-1,TGCGCCAGCAGCTTGGGGACCCCCTTGTCGGGCACTGAAGCTTTCTTT,CASSLGTPLSGTEAFF
medium-sized,TRBV7-8,TRBD1,TRBJ2-7,TGTGCCAGCAGCTTAGTTCTCCCGTGGGGGACAGAGCTCTACGAGCAGTACTTC,CASSLVLPWGTELYEQYF
NA,TRBV27,NA,TRBJ2-3,TGTGCCAGCAGTTACACGGGAAGGACAGATACGCAGTATTTT,CASSYTGRTDTQYF
many,TRBV7-2,TRBD2,TRBJ2-1,TGTGCCAGCAGCTTAAACGGGGGGGCCTTCAATGAGCAGTTCTTC,CASSLNGGAFNEQFF
once,TRBV27,NA,TRBJ2-5,TGTGCCAGCAGTTGGTCCGGGGGCCAAGAGACCCAGTACTTC,CASSWSGGQETQYF
few,TRBV28,NA,TRBJ1-2,TGTGCCAGCAGCTGGAACGGTGGCTACACCTTC,CASSWNGGYTF
NA,TRBV12-3/TRBV12-4,NA,TRBJ1-1,TGTGCCAGCAGTTTAAAGGGGGTGGACACTGAAGCTTTCTTT,CASSLKGVDTEAFF
NA,TRBV20-1,TRBD1,TRBJ1-1,TGCAGTGCTCAGGACAGGGGTTCCGTAGCTTTCTTT,CSAQDRGSVAFF
NA,TRBV2,NA,TRBJ2-1,TGTGCCAGCAGTAAGGACAGCTGGAATGAGCAGTTCTTC,CASSKDSWNEQFF
few,TRBV4-3,NA,TRBJ2-7,TGCGCCAGCAGCCAAGATCTACTAGCCCCAACCTACGAGCAGTACTTC,CASSQDLLAPTYEQYF
NA,TRBV5-4,TRBD2,TRBJ2-1,TGTGCCAGCAGCCCGGACCCCGGGGGGGATGAGCAGTTCTTC,CASSPDPGGDEQFF
NA,TRBV7-2,TRBD1,TRBJ1-2,TGTGCCAGCAGCTTAAGTAGAGCCAGGGGGAACGGCTACACCTTC,CASSLSRARGNGYTF
few,TRBV28,NA,TRBJ1-5,TGTGCCAGCAGTTCACAGGGTTATAGCAATCAGCCCCAGCATTTT,CASSSQGYSNQPQHF
few,TRBV28,TRBD1,TRBJ1-1,TGTGCCACCAATCCAGGGGGGAGGCGGGAAGCTTTCTTT,CATNPGGRREAFF
once,TRBV20-1,NA,TRBJ2-3,TGCAGTGCAGGACACCTCACAGATACGCAGTATTTT,CSAGHLTDTQYF
NA,TRBV7-2,TRBD1,TRBJ1-2,TGTGCCAGCAGCGCCGGACAGGGCTTAGGCTATGGCTACACCTTC,CASSAGQGLGYGYTF
many,TRBV2,NA,TRBJ1-3,TGTGCCAGCAGTGAACCCAGGTCTGGAAACACCATATATTTT,CASSEPRSGNTIYF
NA,TRBV2,TRBD2,TRBJ2-4,TGTGCCAGCAGTTTCTTGTTAGCGGGGGTCAAAAACATTCAGTACTTC,CASSFLLAGVKNIQYF
NA,TRBV5-6,TRBD1,TRBJ1-1,TGTGCCAGCAGCGCTGGACAGGGGGGTGAAGCTTTCTTT,CASSAGQGGEAFF
NA,TRBV12-3/TRBV12-4,TRBD2,TRBJ2-3,TGTGCCAGCAGTCGACTAGCGGGAGGGATCACAGATACGCAGTATTTT,CASSRLAGGITDTQYF
NA,TRBV5-6,TRBD1,TRBJ2-1,TGTGCCAGCAGCTTGGCGGGACAGGGGAACAATGAGCAGTTCTTC,CASSLAGQGNNEQFF
few,TRBV6-5,TRBD2,TRBJ2-5,TGTGCCAGCAGCCGAACTAGCGGGGGAGGAGGAGAGACCCAGTACTTC,CASSRTSGGGGETQYF
NA,TRBV7-9,NA,TRBJ1-6,TGTGCCAGCAGCTCCACTACGGGGGTACCCCTCCACTTT,CASSSTTGVPLHF
once,TRBV20-1,TRBD2,TRBJ2-5,TGCAGTGCTAGAGCTAGCGGGAGAACTTTATTGGAGACCCAGTACTTC,CSARASGRTLLETQYF
few,TRBV29-1,NA,TRBJ1-1,TGCAGCATCACGCGAGACGGACTTGAAGCTTTCTTT,CSITRDGLEAFF
many,TRBV12-3/TRBV12-4,TRBD1,TRBJ2-7,TGTGCCAGCAGTTCTTATGGGGACAGCTCCTACGAGCAGTACTTC,CASSSYGDSSYEQYF
NA,TRBV14,TRBD1,TRBJ1-1,TGTGCCAGCAGCCGACCAGGGACAGCCACTGAAGCTTTCTTT,CASSRPGTATEAFF
NA,TRBV6-2/TRBV6-3,NA,TRBJ2-2,TGTGCCAGCACCGAAAACAACGGGGAGCTGTTTTTT,CASTENNGELFF
few,TRBV7-9,NA,TRBJ1-2,TGTGCCAGCAGCCCCGGCGGGGGAAAAGCTGGCTACACCTTC,CASSPGGGKAGYTF